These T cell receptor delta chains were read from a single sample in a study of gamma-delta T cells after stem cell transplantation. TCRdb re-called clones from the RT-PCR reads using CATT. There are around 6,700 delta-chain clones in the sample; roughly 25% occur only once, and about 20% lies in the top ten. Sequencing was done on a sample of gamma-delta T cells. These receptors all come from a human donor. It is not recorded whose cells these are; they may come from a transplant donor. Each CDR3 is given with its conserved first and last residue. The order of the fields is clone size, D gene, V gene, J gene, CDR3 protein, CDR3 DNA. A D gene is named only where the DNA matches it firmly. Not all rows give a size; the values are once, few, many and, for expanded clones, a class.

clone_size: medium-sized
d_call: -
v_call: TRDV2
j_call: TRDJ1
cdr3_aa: CACDAMYPSATDKLIF
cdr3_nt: TGTGCCTGTGACGCCATGTACCCCTCCGCGACCGATAAACTCATCTTT

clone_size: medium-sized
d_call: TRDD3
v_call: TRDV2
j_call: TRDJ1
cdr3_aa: CACDAIRFRGIRDKLIF
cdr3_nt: TGTGCCTGTGACGCAATCCGTTTTAGGGGGATACGCGATAAACTCATCTTT

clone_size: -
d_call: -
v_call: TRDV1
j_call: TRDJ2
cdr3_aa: CALGAPGAAQLFF
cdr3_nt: TGCGCTCTTGGGGCCCCTGGTGCAGCACAACTCTTCTTT

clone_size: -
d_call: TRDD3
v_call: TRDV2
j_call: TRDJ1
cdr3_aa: CACDSLGRGMGPGDTPHKLIF
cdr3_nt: TGTGCCTGTGACAGTCTTGGAAGGGGGATGGGTCCGGGGGATACGCCGCATAAACTCATCTTT

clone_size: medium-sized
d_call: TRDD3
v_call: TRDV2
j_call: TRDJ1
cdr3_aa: CACDKGRGIRLKLIF
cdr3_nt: TGTGCCTGTGACAAGGGACGGGGGATACGCCTGAAACTCATCTTT

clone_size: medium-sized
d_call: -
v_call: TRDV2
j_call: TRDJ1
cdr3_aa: CACDTLGGTDKLIF
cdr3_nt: TGTGCCTGTGACACCTTAGGGGGCACCGATAAACTCATCTTT

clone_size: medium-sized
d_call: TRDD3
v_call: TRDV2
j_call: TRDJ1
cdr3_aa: CACDTVGGYDEENKLIF
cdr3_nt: TGTGCCTGTGACACCGTCGGGGGATACGATGAGGAGAATAAACTCATCTTT

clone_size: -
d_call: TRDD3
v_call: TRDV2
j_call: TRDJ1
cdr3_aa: CACDTIRGIQGVTDKLIF
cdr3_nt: TGTGCCTGTGACACGATACGGGGGATACAGGGGGTGACCGATAAACTCATCTTT

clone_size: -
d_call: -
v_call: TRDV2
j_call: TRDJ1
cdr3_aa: CACDSGRGPYTDKLIF
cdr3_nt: TGTGCCTGTGACAGCGGCCGGGGGCCATACACCGATAAACTCATCTTT

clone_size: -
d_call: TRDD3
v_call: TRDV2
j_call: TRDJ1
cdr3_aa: CACEGIRTGGWSHTDKLIF
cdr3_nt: TGTGCCTGTGAAGGGATCCGTACTGGGGGATGGTCCCACACCGATAAACTCATCTTT

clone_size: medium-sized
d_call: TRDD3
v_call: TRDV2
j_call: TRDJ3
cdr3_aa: CACTVLGDSSSWDTRQMFF
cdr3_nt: TGTGCCTGCACCGTACTGGGGGATAGCAGCTCCTGGGACACCCGACAGATGTTTTTC

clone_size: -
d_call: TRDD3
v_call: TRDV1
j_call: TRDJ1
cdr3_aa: CALGEAKRPYLGDWGYKLIF
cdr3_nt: TGTGCTCTTGGGGAAGCAAAACGTCCCTACCTGGGGGATTGGGGCTATAAACTCATCTTT

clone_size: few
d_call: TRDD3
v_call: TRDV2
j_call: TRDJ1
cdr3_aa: CACVSLLGATDKLIF
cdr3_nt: TGTGCCTGTGTCTCTTTACTGGGGGCGACCGATAAACTCATCTTT

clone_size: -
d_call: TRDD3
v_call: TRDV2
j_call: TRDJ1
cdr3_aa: CACDPLGDTDKLIF
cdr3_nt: TGTGCCTGTGATCCACTGGGGGACACCGATAAACTCATCTTT

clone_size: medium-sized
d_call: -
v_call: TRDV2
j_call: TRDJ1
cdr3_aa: CACDTVAQRDTRVGSDKLIF
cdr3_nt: TGTGCCTGTGACACCGTGGCGCAAAGAGATACGCGGGTTGGATCCGATAAACTCATCTTT

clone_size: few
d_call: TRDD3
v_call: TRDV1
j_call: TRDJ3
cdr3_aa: CALGEKTILGDRPLSWDTRQMFF
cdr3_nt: TGTGCTCTTGGGGAAAAAACTATACTGGGGGACCGACCTCTCTCCTGGGACACCCGACAGATGTTTTTC

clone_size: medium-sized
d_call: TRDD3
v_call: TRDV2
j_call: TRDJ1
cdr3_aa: CACDTAFPTRLGDTDGKLIF
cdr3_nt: TGTGCCTGTGACACGGCATTTCCTACTCGACTGGGGGATACGGATGGTAAACTCATCTTT

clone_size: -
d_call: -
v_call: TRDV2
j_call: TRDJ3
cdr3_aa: CACDLLGGSWDTRQMFF
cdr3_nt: TGTGCCTGTGACCTTTTAGGTGGGTCCTGGGACACCCGACAGATGTTTTTC

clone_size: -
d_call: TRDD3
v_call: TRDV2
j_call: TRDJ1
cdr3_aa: CACDYWGMYTDKLIF
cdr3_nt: TGTGCCTGTGACTACTGGGGGATGTACACCGATAAACTCATCTTT

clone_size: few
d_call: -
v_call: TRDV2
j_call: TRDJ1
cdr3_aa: CACDTMGGGGYTDKLIF
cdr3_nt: TGTGCCTGTGACACGATGGGCGGGGGAGGGTACACCGATAAACTCATCTTT

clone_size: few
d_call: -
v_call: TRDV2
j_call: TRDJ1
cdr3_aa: CACDMLGDTPDKLIF
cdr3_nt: TGTGCCTGTGACATGTTGGGTGATACCCCCGATAAACTCATCTTT

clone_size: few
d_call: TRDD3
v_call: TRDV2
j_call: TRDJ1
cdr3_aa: CACDTVWGDDTDKLIF
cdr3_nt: TGTGCCTGTGACACCGTATGGGGGGATGACACCGATAAACTCATCTTT

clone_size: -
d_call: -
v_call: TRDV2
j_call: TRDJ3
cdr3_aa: CACDTVLPASWDTRQMFF
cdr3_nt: TGTGCCTGTGACACGGTCCTTCCCGCCTCCTGGGACACCCGACAGATGTTTTTC

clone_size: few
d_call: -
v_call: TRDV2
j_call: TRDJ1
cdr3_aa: CACSSLPTHSGGYTDKLIF
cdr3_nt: TGTGCCTGTTCTTCCCTTCCTACCCATAGTGGGGGATACACCGATAAACTCATCTTT

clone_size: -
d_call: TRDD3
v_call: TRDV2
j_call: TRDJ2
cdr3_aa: CACDRVLGDTRRTLTAQLFF
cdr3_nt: TGTGCCTGTGACCGCGTACTGGGGGATACGCGTCGAACTTTGACAGCACAACTCTTCTTT

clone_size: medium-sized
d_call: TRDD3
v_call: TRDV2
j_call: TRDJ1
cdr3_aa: CACDTLLGDTDKLIF
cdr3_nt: TGTGCCTGTGACACCCTACTGGGGGATACCGATAAACTCATCTTT

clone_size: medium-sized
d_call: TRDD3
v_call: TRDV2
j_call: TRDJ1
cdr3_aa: CACDTAHHRPLWGIRELIF
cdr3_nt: TGTGCCTGTGACACCGCTCACCACCGGCCCCTCTGGGGGATACGGGAGCTCATCTTT

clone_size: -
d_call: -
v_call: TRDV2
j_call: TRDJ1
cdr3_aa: CACDTVGVPAYTDKLIF
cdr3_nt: TGTGCCTGTGACACCGTTGGGGTCCCAGCTTACACCGATAAACTCATCTTT